This passage covers 8 T cell receptor beta chains from one sample sequenced in a study of blood T cell repertoires in COVID-19. Profiled with immunoSEQ multiplex PCR; TCRdb holds only in-frame clones, not every one. Of approximately 110,000 clones detected, over 65% appear once; the ten largest clones hold about 0.85%. The sequenced sample consisted of peripheral blood. These receptors originate from a human donor with acute or convalescent COVID-19. The donor label of this sample is uncertain.

The gene calls are TRBV24-1 and TRBJ2-1; D is possibly TRBD1 (7 bases). Germline values: CDR1 KGHDR, CDR2 SFDVKD. The CDR3 has 14 residues. V gave up 5 bases and J gave up 6 bases, with 13 bases separating them. CDR3 amino acids: CATSAVRGANEQFF. The CDR3 bases are TGTGCCACCAGTGCCGTCAGGGGGGCCAATGAGCAGTTCTTC.

This sequence joins TRBV5-1 and TRBJ1-2; D may be TRBD1 (5 bases). The CDR3 has 14 residues. V gave up 0 bases and J gave up 7 bases, with 13 bases separating them. Germline loops: CDR1 SGHRS, CDR2 YFSETQ. CDR3 amino acids: CASSLEGRGAGYTF. The CDR3 DNA is TGCGCCAGCAGCTTGGAGGGGCGGGGAGCTGGCTACACCTTC.

The chain uses TRBV3-1 (or the pseudogene TRBV3-2) and TRBJ1-1; unclear D gene. V was trimmed by 4 bases and J by 7 bases, leaving 10 bases between them. The CDR3 consists of 12 residues. The V gene's germline CDR1 is LGHDT and CDR2 YNNKEL (reference sequence). CDR3 region: CASSRSGNEAFF. The CDR3 DNA follows: TGTGCCAGCAGCCGATCGGGTAATGAAGCTTTCTTT.

V usage is TRBV7-6 and J usage is TRBJ2-5; D is ambiguous. The CDR3 is 18 amino acids. V was trimmed by 1 base and J by 0 bases, leaving 18 bases between them. Germline assignment: CDR1 SGHVS and CDR2 FNYEAQ. CDR3 nucleotide sequence: TGTGCCAGCAGCTTAGTCCCTCCAGATAATACCTACCAAGAGACCCAGTACTTC. Translation: CASSLVPPDNTYQETQYF. Full variable domain (missing parts from reference TRBV7-6 and TRBJ2-5): GAGVSQSPRYKVTKRGQDVALRCDPISGHVSLYWYRQALGQGPEFLTYFNYEAQQDKSGLPNDRFSAERPEGSISTLTIQRTEQRDSAMYRCASSLVPPDNTYQETQYFGPGTRLLVL.

As for this clone: One junction end disagrees with the germline gene, perhaps due to a read error. This chain links TRBV7-7 with TRBJ2-5; 10 nucleotides line up with TRBD2. The CDR3 sequence is 16 residues long. In germline, CDR1 is SSHAT, CDR2 FNYEAQ (reference sequence). This chain's CDR3 is CASSLGSGGPGETQYF. CDR3 coding DNA: TGTGCTAGCAGCTTGGGTAGCGGGGGGCCAGGGGAGACCCAGTACTTC.

The chain is built from TRBV14 and TRBJ2-2; TRBD1 agrees at 7 bases. The V gene end was trimmed by 4 bases and the J gene end by 9 bases; junction bases not matched to a gene: 14. CDR1 is SGHDN and CDR2 is FVKESK in the germline V gene. The CDR3 loop spans 16 amino acids. The chain's CDR3 is CASSPLGQRNSRELFF. In DNA form, the CDR3 reads TGTGCCAGCAGCCCCCTGGGACAGAGGAATTCGAGGGAGCTGTTTTTT.

The CDR3 sequence: CASSQDQRQSRRNNEQFF. Written as DNA, the CDR3 is TGTGCCAGCAGCCAAGATCAGAGGCAGTCCCGACGAAACAATGAGCAGTTCTTC. This chain links TRBV3-1 (or the pseudogene TRBV3-2) with TRBJ2-1; no reliable D call. V gave up 0 bases and J gave up 5 bases, with 20 bases separating them. This CDR3 spans 18 amino acids. The germline gives CDR1 LGHDT, CDR2 YNNKEL (reference sequence).

The CDR3 loop reads CASSLTTYNEQFF. DNA of the CDR3: TGTGCCAGCAGCTTAACCACCTACAATGAGCAGTTCTTC. This rearrangement joins TRBV7-3 to TRBJ2-1; no clear D. The CDR3 consists of 13 residues. Germline values: CDR1 SGHTA, CDR2 FQGTGA. Trimming stripped 0 bases from V and 2 bases from J, with 2 bases between.